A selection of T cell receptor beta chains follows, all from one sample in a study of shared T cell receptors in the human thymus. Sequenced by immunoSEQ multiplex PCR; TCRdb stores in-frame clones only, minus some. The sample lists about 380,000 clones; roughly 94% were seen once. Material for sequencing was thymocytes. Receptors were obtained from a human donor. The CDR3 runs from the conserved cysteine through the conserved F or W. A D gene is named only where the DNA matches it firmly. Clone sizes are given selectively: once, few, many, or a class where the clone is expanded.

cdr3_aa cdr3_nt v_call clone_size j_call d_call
CASSRTGVGTNYGYTF TGTGCCAGTAGTAGGACAGGTGTAGGTACTAACTATGGCTACACCTTC TRBV19 - TRBJ1-2 TRBD1
CASSLGLGRQGSYEQYF TGCGCCAGCAGCTTGGGGTTGGGGAGACAGGGGTCCTACGAGCAGTACTTC TRBV5-1 - TRBJ2-7 TRBD1
CASSPSGRAEVETQYF TGTGCCAGCAGCCCTAGCGGGAGGGCCGAGGTTGAGACCCAGTACTTC TRBV28 - TRBJ2-5 TRBD2
CASSQGLAAYQSYNEQFF TGTGCCAGCAGCCAGGGACTAGCGGCCTATCAATCCTACAATGAGCAGTTCTTC TRBV14 once TRBJ2-1 TRBD2
CSARPGFYNEQFF TGCAGCGCCCGGCCTGGGTTCTACAATGAGCAGTTCTTC TRBV29-1 - TRBJ2-1 -
CASILDRVDTGELFF TGTGCCAGCATCCTTGACAGGGTCGACACCGGGGAGCTGTTTTTT TRBV27 - TRBJ2-2 TRBD1
CASSLEQLNEKLFF TGCGCCAGCAGCTTGGAACAGCTAAATGAAAAACTGTTTTTT TRBV5-1 - TRBJ1-4 -
CASSLWDSEGYTF TGTGCCAGCAGCTTATGGGACTCGGAGGGCTACACCTTC TRBV7-9 - TRBJ1-2 -
CATEKGNEQFF TGTGCCACTGAAAAAGGGAATGAGCAGTTCTTC TRBV10-3 - TRBJ2-1 -
CASSTRLADQRLQQYF TGTGCCAGCAGCACGAGACTAGCGGACCAGCGTTTACAGCAGTACTTC TRBV5-5 - TRBJ2-7 TRBD2
CASSQSNQPQHF TGTGCCAGCTCACAGAGCAATCAGCCCCAGCATTTT TRBV18 - TRBJ1-5 -
CASSLDRNTEAFF TGCGCCAGCAGCTTGGACAGGAACACTGAAGCTTTCTTT TRBV5-1 - TRBJ1-1 -
CASSLNRDQPYEQYF TGTGCCAGCAGCTTGAACCGGGATCAGCCGTACGAGCAGTACTTC TRBV5-4 - TRBJ2-7 -
CASSRTSGRAHTDTQYF TGTGCCAGCAGTCGGACTAGCGGGAGGGCCCATACAGATACGCAGTATTTT TRBV28 - TRBJ2-3 TRBD2
CATSSQEPDRGQEQPQHF TGTGCCACCAGTAGCCAGGAACCCGACAGGGGGCAGGAGCAGCCCCAGCATTTT TRBV15 - TRBJ1-5 TRBD1
CASSLARINSYEQYF TGTGCCAGCAGTTTAGCGAGAATCAACTCCTACGAGCAGTACTTC TRBV27 - TRBJ2-7 -
CASSGTSSTDTQYF TGCGCCAGCAGCGGGACTAGCAGCACAGATACGCAGTATTTT TRBV10-1 - TRBJ2-3 TRBD2
CSTTWLAGAVNYNEQFF TGCAGCACAACCTGGCTAGCGGGAGCAGTTAACTACAATGAGCAGTTCTTC TRBV29-1 - TRBJ2-1 TRBD2
CASSSYPKDRGDEQYF TGTGCCAGCAGCTCTTACCCCAAGGACAGGGGCGACGAGCAGTACTTC TRBV11-2 - TRBJ2-7 TRBD1
CASSHRQGSISSYEQYF TGTGCCAGCTCCCATCGGCAGGGTAGCATAAGCTCCTACGAGCAGTACTTC TRBV27 once TRBJ2-7 -
CASSYSGRGQDEQFF TGTGCCAGCAGTTACTCGGGCAGGGGGCAGGATGAGCAGTTCTTC TRBV6-6 - TRBJ2-1 TRBD1
CASSSGRSNQPQHF TGTGCCAGCAGTTCGGGACGGAGCAATCAGCCCCAGCATTTT TRBV6-6 - TRBJ1-5 -
CASSLVGQGVYYGYTF TGTGCCAGCAGCTTAGTAGGGCAGGGGGTATACTATGGCTACACCTTC TRBV7-9 - TRBJ1-2 TRBD1
CASSYGALGETQYF TGTGCCAGCAGTTACGGAGCACTAGGGGAGACCCAGTACTTC TRBV6-5 - TRBJ2-5 -